Shown below are 31 T cell receptor beta chains from a single sample sequenced in a study of CD8 T cells in ankylosing spondylitis. From the 5' RACE reads, TCRdb called clonotypes with MiXCR, one entry per CDR3 protein. This table holds about 18,000 distinct CDR3 sequences, approximately 8% found once. Sequencing was carried out using blood. The receptor set was obtained from a male donor with ankylosing spondylitis or in good health (not recorded which).

This clonotype was picked up many times. V is TRBV5-1 and J is TRBJ2-1; the D call may be TRBD1 or TRBD2 (5 bases each). V lost 6 bases to trimming and J lost 7 bases, with 17 bases between them. The CDR3 has 14 amino acids. Germline lookup yields CDR1 SGHRS and CDR2 YFSETQ. The CDR3 DNA reads TGCGCCAGCAAGAGGGGCCCAGGTAGTAATGAGCAGTTCTTC. Translated, it gives CASKRGPGSNEQFF. Based on the CDR3 plus reference TRBV5-1 and TRBJ2-1, the full variable domain is KAGVTQTPRYLIKTRGQQVTLSCSPISGHRSVSWYQQTPGQGLQFLFEYFSETQRNKGNFPGRFSGRQFSNSRSEMNVSTLELGDSALYLCASKRGPGSNEQFFGPGTRLTVL.

The chain employs TRBV28 and TRBJ2-7; either TRBD1 or TRBD2 may supply D (6 bases each). CDR1 and CDR2 from the germline V gene are MDHEN and SYDVKM. There are 15 residues in the CDR3. The V end was cut by 2 bases, the J end by 7 bases, with 18 bases between. CDR3 sequence (DNA): TGTGCCAGCAGTTTAGATGCAGGGGAGGTGAATGAGCAGTACTTC. As protein: CASSLDAGEVNEQYF. The variable domain in full, with the rest retrieved from reference TRBV28 and TRBJ2-7, is DVKVTQSSRYLVKRTGEKVFLECVQDMDHENMFWYRQDPGLGLRLIYFSYDVKMKEKGDIPEGYSVSREKKERFSLILESASTNQTSMYLCASSLDAGEVNEQYFGPGTRLTVT.

The chain carries TRBV12-3 or TRBV12-4 and TRBJ2-3; a weak D match, TRBD2 (5 bases). V lost 7 bases, J lost 4 bases, and 12 bases lay in between. The CDR3 length is 13 residues. CDR3 coding DNA: TGTGCCAGCACTTCCGGGGAAGCAGATACGCAGTATTTT. Encoded protein: CASTSGEADTQYF.

At least ten counts were recorded for this clonotype. V and J are TRBV20-1 and TRBJ2-2; 9 bases map to TRBD2. The CDR3 totals 14 residues. Per the germline V gene, CDR1 is DFQATT and CDR2 is SNEGSKA (reference sequence). V was pared by 7 bases and J by 2 bases, with 5 bases of the junction left unmatched. The CDR3 here is CSVQRGVNTGELFF. Here the CDR3 DNA reads TGCAGTGTTCAGCGGGGGGTAAACACCGGGGAGCTGTTTTTT.

With regard to this clonotype: One end of the junction does not line up with germline, which may come from a read error. The CDR3 loop is CGARDSKRASTDTQYF. Written as DNA, the CDR3 is TGCGGTGCTAGGGACTCCAAGCGGGCTAGCACAGATACGCAGTATTTT. V gene TRBV20-1 combines with J gene TRBJ2-3; tentative D call: TRBD2 (6 bases). Germline V gene data show CDR1 as DFQATT and CDR2 as SNEGSKA (reference sequence). The CDR3 runs 16 residues.

This clonotype was detected a few times. This chain links TRBV20-1 with TRBJ2-1; 10 bases are a match to TRBD2. Germline CDR1 reads DFQATT; CDR2 reads SNEGSKA (reference sequence). The trim removed 4 bases at V and 12 bases at J, leaving 3 bases unmatched. CDR3 length equals 11 residues. The CDR3 is CSATQRGGQFF. DNA for the CDR3: TGCAGTGCTACGCAGCGGGGGGGGCAGTTCTTC.

This clonotype was seen repeatedly, ten times or more. The genes are TRBV19 and TRBJ1-5, with D unresolved. The CDR3 contains 15 residues. CDR1 and CDR2 from the germline V gene are LNHDA and SQIVND (reference sequence). Trimming removed 5 bases from V and 0 bases from J, with 11 bases in between. DNA of the CDR3: TGTGCCAGTAGTCAGGAGAAGTATAGCAATCAGCCCCAGCATTTT. The encoded protein is CASSQEKYSNQPQHF.

The chain joins TRBV28 to TRBJ2-7; 7 bases agree with TRBD2. The CDR3 spans 15 residues. Germline V gene sequence: CDR1 MDHEN, CDR2 SYDVKM. With V trimmed by 4 bases and J by 2 bases, 8 bases remained unmatched. The CDR3 DNA reads as TGTGCCAGCAGTTCCCCCAGCGGGGCAACCTACGAGCAGTACTTC. Amino acid sequence: CASSSPSGATYEQYF.

This clonotype came up many times. This chain connects TRBV5-1 to TRBJ2-7; 7 positions match TRBD2. Germline V lookup: CDR1 SGHRS, CDR2 YFSETQ. V was clipped by 1 base and J by 2 bases; unmatched bases: 6. The CDR3 is made up of 15 amino acids. This chain's CDR3 is CASSLSAGDPYEQYF. The DNA of the CDR3 is TGCGCCAGCAGCTTGTCGGCGGGAGACCCCTACGAGCAGTACTTC.

The chain is built from TRBV5-1 and TRBJ1-4; no firm D call. Trimming pared 4 bases from V and 5 bases from J, leaving 6 bases between. Germline CDR1 is SGHRS and CDR2 is YFSETQ. The CDR3 has 12 residues. CDR3 region: CASSSDNEKLFF. The CDR3 nucleotides read TGCGCCAGCAGCAGTGACAATGAAAAACTGTTTTTT. Filled out from reference TRBV5-1 and TRBJ1-4, the complete variable domain reads KAGVTQTPRYLIKTRGQQVTLSCSPISGHRSVSWYQQTPGQGLQFLFEYFSETQRNKGNFPGRFSGRQFSNSRSEMNVSTLELGDSALYLCASSSDNEKLFFGSGTQLSVL.

This clonotype was seen at least ten times. The CDR3 is CSARDLRQSSYEQYF. The CDR3 DNA is TGCAGTGCTAGAGATCTAAGACAGAGCTCCTACGAGCAGTACTTC. This chain links TRBV20-1 with TRBJ2-7; possible D gene TRBD1, 5 bases. Between the trimmed V and J ends, which lost 0 bases and 0 bases, there was a span of 12 bases. The CDR3 runs to 15 residues. Germline V gene sequence: CDR1 DFQATT, CDR2 SNEGSKA (reference sequence).

A few counts support this clonotype. V usage is TRBV18 and J usage is TRBJ1-1; perhaps TRBD1 as D (6 bases). Germline CDR1 is KGHSH and CDR2 is LQKENI. This CDR3 region has 16 residues. V was trimmed by 6 bases and J by 0 bases, leaving 17 bases between them. Here the CDR3 reads CASSLRSGAMNTEAFF. CDR3 nucleotides: TGTGCCAGCTCCCTGAGGTCGGGGGCAATGAACACTGAAGCTTTCTTT.

This clonotype has ten or more counts. V and J are TRBV7-2 and TRBJ2-7, with D perhaps TRBD1 (6 bases). CDR3 length equals 14 residues. V was shortened by 0 bases and J by 2 bases, with 8 bases between the two germline ends. The germline CDR1 and CDR2 sequences are SGHTA and FQGNSA. CDR3 protein: CASSLAWGPYEQYV. CDR3 nucleotide sequence: TGTGCCAGCAGCTTAGCCTGGGGGCCCTACGAGCAGTACGTC.

In this sample, this clonotype turned up a few times. The rearrangement uses TRBV20-1 and TRBJ1-5; tentative D call: TRBD1 (6 bases). The CDR3 contains 13 residues. Looked up from germline, CDR1 is DFQATT and CDR2 is SNEGSKA (reference sequence). The V end lost 5 bases, the J end lost 6 bases, and 14 bases lay between the germline ends. CDR3 protein: CSAPRQQGQPQHF. CDR3 nucleotides: TGCAGTGCTCCAAGACAACAGGGTCAGCCCCAGCATTTT.

In this sample, this clonotype turned up many times. This chain connects TRBV29-1 to TRBJ1-1; maybe TRBD1 (5 bases). Germline V gene lookup returns CDR1 SQVTM and CDR2 ANQGSEA. Trimming removed 4 bases at V and 5 bases at J, with 14 bases between. The CDR3 has 13 residues. The CDR3 sequence: CSVVRDGGTEAFF. DNA for the CDR3: TGCAGCGTTGTGAGGGACGGGGGGACTGAAGCTTTCTTT. The full variable domain, completed using reference TRBV29-1 and TRBJ1-1, is SAVISQKPSRDICQRGTSLTIQCQVDSQVTMMFWYRQQPGQSLTLIATANQGSEATYESGFVIDKFPISRPNLTFSTLTVSNMSPEDSSIYLCSVVRDGGTEAFFGQGTRLTVV.

There are a few counts of this clonotype. The chain couples TRBV20-1 to TRBJ2-1, with D possibly TRBD2 on 5 matching bases. V gave up 0 bases and J gave up 8 bases, with 17 bases separating them. The CDR3 contains 15 residues. Germline loops: CDR1 DFQATT, CDR2 SNEGSKA (reference sequence). In DNA, the CDR3 is TGCAGTGCTAGAGATCACCTAGCAACAGCGTATGAGCAGTTCTTC. This codes for CSARDHLATAYEQFF.

The chain uses TRBV5-1 and TRBJ2-3; 7 bases are a match to TRBD1. The CDR3 sequence is 15 residues long. Germline V gives CDR1 SGHRS, CDR2 YFSETQ. The V segment lost 0 bases and the J segment 1 base; nucleotides outside the gene matches: 2. CDR3 in DNA: TGCGCCAGCAGCTTGGGGGGACAGCGCACAGATACGCAGTATTTT. It specifies CASSLGGQRTDTQYF.

The chain joins TRBV10-3 to TRBJ2-4, with 11 positions matching TRBD2. Per germline, CDR1 ENHRY and CDR2 SYGVKD. Trimming cost V 0 bases and J 6 bases; bases outside gene matches: 7. CDR3 length: 17 amino acids. The DNA of the CDR3 is TGTGCCATCAGTGAGTCTAGCACTAGCGGGGGTAGAAACATTCAGTACTTC. Protein product: CAISESSTSGGRNIQYF.

This clonotype was observed at least ten times. The V gene is TRBV6-5, the J gene TRBJ1-1, with TRBD1 matching 7 bases. The trim removed 6 bases at V and 5 bases at J, leaving 6 bases unmatched. CDR3 length: 13 residues. Germline V gene data show CDR1 as MNHEY and CDR2 as SVGAGI. The CDR3 region has the DNA TGTGCCAGCAGCGTGACAGGGAAGACTGAAGCTTTCTTT. This codes for CASSVTGKTEAFF.

This clonotype was found a few times. V and J are TRBV6-5 and TRBJ2-2; 14 bases align to TRBD2. Trimming cost V 5 bases and J 4 bases; bases outside gene matches: 3. The CDR3 totals 16 residues. CDR1 MNHEY and CDR2 SVGAGI come from the germline V gene. The CDR3 spells CASSRLAGGSTGELFF. DNA for the CDR3: TGTGCCAGCAGTAGACTAGCGGGGGGGAGCACCGGGGAGCTGTTTTTT.

The chain employs TRBV5-8 and TRBJ2-3, with TRBD2 as a possible D gene (6 bases). Germline CDR1 reads SGHTS; CDR2 reads YDEGEE. The CDR3 is 15 residues long. Between the trimmed V and J ends, which lost 1 base and 1 base, there was a span of 10 bases. CDR3 DNA: TGTGCCAGCAGCTTGTGGAGGGACGGCACAGATACGCAGTATTTT. Translation gives CASSLWRDGTDTQYF.

The CDR3 loop reads CSVAGAGNTIYF. CDR3 coding DNA: TGCAGCGTTGCAGGGGCTGGAAACACCATATATTTT. The chain joins TRBV29-1 to TRBJ1-3; D perhaps matches TRBD1 (6 bases). V lost 4 bases to trimming and J lost 2 bases, with 6 bases between them. The germline CDR1 and CDR2 sequences are SQVTM and ANQGSEA. This CDR3 comprises 12 residues.

J is TRBJ1-1 and V is TRBV5-6; the D gene is possibly TRBD1 (5 bases). Deletions cut 0 bases from V and 3 bases from J, with 9 bases between. In germline, CDR1 is SGHDT, CDR2 YYEEEE. The CDR3 consists of 14 residues. CDR3 sequence reads: CASSLVRVDTEAFF. CDR3 in DNA: TGTGCCAGCAGCTTGGTCAGGGTTGACACTGAAGCTTTCTTT. Complete variable domain (other parts from reference TRBV5-6 and TRBJ1-1): DAGVTQSPTHLIKTRGQQVTLRCSPKSGHDTVSWYQQALGQGPQFIFQYYEEEERQRGNFPDRFSGHQFPNYSSELNVNALLLGDSALYLCASSLVRVDTEAFFGQGTRLTVV.

This clonotype was recorded at least ten times. V and J are TRBV5-1 and TRBJ2-7, with 11 bases matching TRBD2. The CDR3 runs 15 residues. The germline CDR1 and CDR2 sequences are SGHRS and YFSETQ. V shed 3 bases, J shed 1 base, and the junction held 3 bases outside the gene matches. This CDR3 is CASSSGTSGSYEQYF. CDR3 in DNA: TGCGCCAGCAGCTCCGGGACTAGCGGTTCCTACGAGCAGTACTTC. Variable domain in full (rest from reference TRBV5-1 and TRBJ2-7): KAGVTQTPRYLIKTRGQQVTLSCSPISGHRSVSWYQQTPGQGLQFLFEYFSETQRNKGNFPGRFSGRQFSNSRSEMNVSTLELGDSALYLCASSSGTSGSYEQYFGPGTRLTVT.

V is TRBV3-1 and J is TRBJ2-2, with a possible D match to TRBD2 (6 bases). CDR3 length equals 14 residues. The germline V and J ends were trimmed by 5 bases and 9 bases, with 16 bases remaining between them. Germline values: CDR1 LGHDT, CDR2 YNNKEL (reference sequence). DNA for the CDR3: TGTGCCAGCAGCGCTCGGGAGTCCCACCGGGAGCTGTTTTTT. Protein: CASSARESHRELFF.

This clonotype was seen more than once but under ten times. This chain uses TRBV7-2 with TRBJ2-3; D uncertain. V lost 1 base, J lost 5 bases, and 7 bases lay in between. The germline V gene has CDR1 SGHTA and CDR2 FQGNSA. The CDR3 loop spans 13 amino acids. In DNA form, the CDR3 reads TGTGCCAGCAGCTTAGACTCGGTAGATACGCAGTATTTT. As protein: CASSLDSVDTQYF.

This clonotype appeared a few times. This rearrangement joins TRBV20-1 to TRBJ2-2, with a tentative D call TRBD2 (5 bases). V was shortened by 3 bases and J by 4 bases, with 12 bases between the two germline ends. The CDR3 has 14 residues. In germline, CDR1 is DFQATT, CDR2 SNEGSKA (reference sequence). In nucleotides, the CDR3 is TGCAGTGCTAGTCCGGGGATTAGCACCGGGGAGCTGTTTTTT. It is translated as CSASPGISTGELFF.

This clonotype was seen repeatedly, ten times or more. The CDR3 loop reads CASSLSQRSQETQYF. In DNA form, the CDR3 reads TGCGCCAGCAGCTTGTCTCAGCGATCGCAAGAGACCCAGTACTTC. The chain links TRBV5-1 to TRBJ2-5; D uncertain. V was shortened by 1 base and J by 2 bases, with 12 bases between the two germline ends. This CDR3 is 15 amino acids long. CDR1 and CDR2 from the germline V gene are SGHRS and YFSETQ.

This clonotype came up many times. The chain has TRBV29-1 and TRBJ1-1; tentative D call: TRBD1 (5 bases). This CDR3 has 14 residues. Germline V gives CDR1 SQVTM, CDR2 ANQGSEA. V was shortened by 6 bases and J by 6 bases, with 20 bases between the two germline ends. CDR3 bases: TGCAGCGTGGGGTCGGGTGGGGGATGGTCTGAAGCTTTCTTT. Encoded protein: CSVGSGGGWSEAFF.

This chain links TRBV25-1 with TRBJ1-4; D is undetermined. The CDR3 has 14 amino acids. Per germline, CDR1 MGHDK and CDR2 SYGVNS. Trimming pared 3 bases from V and 8 bases from J, leaving 13 bases between. CDR3 coding DNA: TGTGCCAGCAGTGACATCTCGGCCAACGAAAAACTGTTTTTT. The encoded protein is CASSDISANEKLFF.

V usage is TRBV14 and J usage is TRBJ2-1; D is unclear. The CDR3 spans 15 residues. V lost 4 bases to trimming and J lost 2 bases, with 12 bases between them. CDR1 is SGHDN, CDR2 FVKESK, per germline. The CDR3 spells CASSPIRFPYNEQFF. Here the CDR3 DNA reads TGTGCCAGCAGCCCGATACGATTCCCCTACAATGAGCAGTTCTTC.